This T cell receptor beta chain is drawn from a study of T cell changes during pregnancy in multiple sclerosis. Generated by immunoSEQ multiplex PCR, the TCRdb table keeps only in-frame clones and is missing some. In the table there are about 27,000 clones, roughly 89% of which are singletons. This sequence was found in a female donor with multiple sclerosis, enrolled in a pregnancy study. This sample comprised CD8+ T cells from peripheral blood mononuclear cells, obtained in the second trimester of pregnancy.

The CDR3 reads CASSGPGGPYEQYF. The CDR3 DNA reads TGTGCCAGCAGTGGGCCCGGGGGGCCCTACGAGCAGTACTTC. The chain joins TRBV6-1 to TRBJ2-5, with D possibly being TRBD2 (7 bases). Gene TRBJ2-7 matches the end of the DNA better, so the J call may be wrong. The length of the CDR3 is 14 residues. CDR1 is MNHNS and CDR2 is SASEGT in the germline V gene.